This is a list of T cell receptor beta chains from one sample in a study of OX40 agonist ivuxolimab in advanced cancers. TCRdb's table, derived via immunoSEQ multiplex PCR, lists solely in-frame clones and lacks some. The sample lists roughly 100,000 clones, 85% to 90% occurring once. The specimen comprised CD4+ or CD8+ T cells sorted from blood, sampled in a trial of the OX40 agonist ivuxolimab. All receptors come from an adult with an advanced solid tumor such as melanoma, head and neck, liver or kidney cancer. The CDR3 runs from the conserved cysteine through the conserved F or W. A D gene is named only where the DNA matches it firmly. Clone size is stated in some rows and not others, as once, few, many or a class when expanded.

>TRBV2|TRBJ2-7|TRBD1|NA
CASSVDRATGEQYF
TGTGCCAGCAGTGTGGACAGGGCTACTGGGGAGCAGTACTTC
>TRBV6-5|TRBJ2-4|TRBD1|once
CASSRTGKQNIQYF
TGTGCCAGCAGCAGGACAGGGAAACAAAACATTCAGTACTTC
>TRBV27|TRBJ1-2|TRBD1|NA
CASSPGQGNNYGYTF
TGTGCCAGCAGTCCCGGACAGGGTAATAACTATGGCTACACCTTC
>TRBV4-1|TRBJ2-5|NA|NA
CASSQRSGPETQYF
TGCGCCAGCAGCCAAAGGTCCGGGCCGGAGACCCAGTACTTC
>TRBV7-3|TRBJ1-1|NA|NA
CASSLGRGRIANTEAFF
TGTGCCAGCAGCTTAGGGCGGGGGCGCATTGCGAACACTGAAGCTTTCTTT
>TRBV25-1|TRBJ2-7|NA|NA
CASSPWGNEQYF
TGTGCCAGCTCTCCGTGGGGCAACGAGCAGTACTTC
>TRBV13|TRBJ1-5|NA|NA
CASSSTGNQPQHF
TGTGCCAGCAGCTCGACAGGAAATCAGCCCCAGCATTTT
>TRBV5-6|TRBJ2-5|NA|NA
CASSLGTAVYETQYF
TGTGCCAGCAGCTTGGGGACGGCGGTTTACGAGACCCAGTACTTC
>TRBV18|TRBJ2-3|NA|NA
CASSKEVLAYRTDTQYF
TGTGCCAGCTCCAAGGAGGTATTGGCATACCGCACAGATACGCAGTATTTT
>TRBV7-2|TRBJ1-4|NA|NA
CASSLAGSNEKLFF
TGTGCCAGCAGTCTAGCCGGATCTAATGAAAAACTGTTTTTT
>TRBV6-1|TRBJ2-7|TRBD1|NA
CASSEYGTGLYEQYF
TGTGCCAGCAGTGAATACGGGACAGGACTTTACGAGCAGTACTTC